This record looks at one TCR beta chain sequence and its context. It has no known antigen specificity. Base qualities are missing; no much larger clone stands one base away. Libraries were prepared through the immunoSEQ multiplex PCR assay. About 10^5 TCR templates per sample were assayed by the deep sequencing platform. Genomic DNA extracted from sorted T cells was used for TCRbeta CDR3 sequencing. The original pipeline was this. The R programming language was used for the clonal analysis of the TCRbeta CDR3 data. Comparing unstimulated samples against CFSE-low samples taken after the reaction was how alloreactive CD4+ and CD8+ clones were defined. Regulatory or non-regulatory origin of alloreactive CD4+ clones was assigned by matching sequences to the sorted unstimulated Treg and non-Treg repertoires. TCRdb took over this immuneACCESS table, retaining in-frame rearrangements with V and J assigned. Such tables are incomplete; in checked studies, under half of the missing clones stem from an unresolved V gene, and the remainder is unexplained. The V and J calls and clone size were taken over from that table, and D and trimming were inferred from the DNA. This sample holds approximately 110,000 clones; around 90% were observed only once. The top ten clones comprise 0.65% to 0.9% of the sample.

Measured from the cysteine to the phenylalanine, the CDR3 is 14 residues long. Only the CDR3 DNA stays, 42 bases, in frame from base 1. The V end loses 0 bases and the J end loses 7 bases, and a stretch of 10 bases separates them. CDR1 and CDR2 are read off the germline V gene as SGHRS and YFSETQ. The data were taken from a study of siplizumab effects on memory and regulatory T cells (dated by TCRdb to 2018 to 2020). For the wider study: The study looked at the effect of siplizumab, an anti-CD2 antibody, on alloreactive T-cell subsets in allogeneic mixed lymphocyte reactions made from human PBMCs. Overall results and qualifications from the work: Siplizumab significantly lowered the cumulative frequency of alloreactive sequences that could be traced to unstimulated CD4+ memory T cells. Unstimulated naive T cells appeared to be more diverse than memory T cells, and naive cells seemed to make a substantial contribution to the alloresponse. Among mappable alloreactive CD4+ clones, an average Treg-derived fraction of 68.8% was observed with siplizumab, compared with roughly 25% in control reactions. Because sequences at frequencies below about 10^-5 were poorly captured, only a minor fraction of alloreactive clones could be mapped back to unstimulated subsets. Whether proliferating Tregs from siplizumab cultures actually had suppressive function was not functionally confirmed. A naive or memory phenotype could not be assigned to roughly 75-96% of proliferating CD4+ or CD8+ clones.

Sorted unstimulated T cells, along with proliferating T cells recovered from mixed lymphocyte reactions, underwent TCRbeta CDR3 sequencing. Fresh whole blood from 9 to 10 HLA-typed healthy donors served as the source for isolating PBMCs. Unstimulated CD4+ regulatory T cells were FACS-sorted to map the origin of alloreactive clones. In this chain, TRBV5-1 is recombined with TRBJ2-2; no confident D gene assignment can be made. The clonotype comes from a human donor in good health. Sequenced sample: Tregs sorted from blood. The CDR3 protein: CASSLEPVDGELFF. The DNA reads as follows: TGCGCCAGCAGCTTGGAACCTGTGGACGGGGAGCTGTTTTTT. Full variable domain (CDR3 extended with the reference TRBV5-1 and TRBJ2-2 proteins): KAGVTQTPRYLIKTRGQQVTLSCSPISGHRSVSWYQQTPGQGLQFLFEYFSETQRNKGNFPGRFSGRQFSNSRSEMNVSTLELGDSALYLCASSLEPVDGELFFGEGSRLTVL.